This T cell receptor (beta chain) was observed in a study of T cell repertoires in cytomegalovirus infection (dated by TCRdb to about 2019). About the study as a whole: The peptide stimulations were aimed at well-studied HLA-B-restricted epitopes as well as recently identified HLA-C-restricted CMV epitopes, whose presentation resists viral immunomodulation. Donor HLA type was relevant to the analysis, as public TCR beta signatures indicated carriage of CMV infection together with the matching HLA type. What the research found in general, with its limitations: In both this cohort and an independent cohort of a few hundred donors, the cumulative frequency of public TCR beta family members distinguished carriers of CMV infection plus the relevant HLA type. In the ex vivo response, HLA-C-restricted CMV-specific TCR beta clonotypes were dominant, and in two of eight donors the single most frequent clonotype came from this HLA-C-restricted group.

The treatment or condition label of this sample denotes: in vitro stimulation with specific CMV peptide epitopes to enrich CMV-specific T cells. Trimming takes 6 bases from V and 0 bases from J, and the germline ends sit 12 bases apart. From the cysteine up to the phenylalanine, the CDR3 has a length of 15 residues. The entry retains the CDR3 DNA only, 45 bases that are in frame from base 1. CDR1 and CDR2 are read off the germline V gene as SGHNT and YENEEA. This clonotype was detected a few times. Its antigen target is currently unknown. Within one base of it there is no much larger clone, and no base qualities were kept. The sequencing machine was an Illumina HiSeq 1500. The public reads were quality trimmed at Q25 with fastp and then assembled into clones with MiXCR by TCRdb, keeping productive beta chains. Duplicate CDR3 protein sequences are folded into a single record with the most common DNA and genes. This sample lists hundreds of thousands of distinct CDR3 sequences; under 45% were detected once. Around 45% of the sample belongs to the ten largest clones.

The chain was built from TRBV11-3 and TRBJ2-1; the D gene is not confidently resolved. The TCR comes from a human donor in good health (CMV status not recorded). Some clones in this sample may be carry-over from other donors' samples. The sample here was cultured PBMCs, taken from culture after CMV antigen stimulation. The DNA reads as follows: TGTGCCAGCAGTCGAGACCCAAGCTCCTACAATGAGCAGTTCTTC. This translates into CASSRDPSSYNEQFF.